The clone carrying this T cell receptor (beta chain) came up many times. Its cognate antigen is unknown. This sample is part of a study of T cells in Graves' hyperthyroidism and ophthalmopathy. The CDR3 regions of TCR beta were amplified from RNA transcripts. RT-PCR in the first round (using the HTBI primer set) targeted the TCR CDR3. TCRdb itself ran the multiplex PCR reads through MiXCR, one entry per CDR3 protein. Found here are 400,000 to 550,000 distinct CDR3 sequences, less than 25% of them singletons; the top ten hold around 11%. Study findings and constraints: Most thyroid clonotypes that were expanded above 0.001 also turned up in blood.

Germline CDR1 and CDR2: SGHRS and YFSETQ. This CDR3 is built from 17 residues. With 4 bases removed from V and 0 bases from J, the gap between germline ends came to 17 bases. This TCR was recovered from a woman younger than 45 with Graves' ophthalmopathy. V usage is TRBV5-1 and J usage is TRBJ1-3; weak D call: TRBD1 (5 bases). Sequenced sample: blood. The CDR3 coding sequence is TGCGCCAGCAGCAGGGATGGGGCAGGAAACTCTGGAAACACCATATATTTT. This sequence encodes CASSRDGAGNSGNTIYF.